This TCR beta chain stems from a study of cytomegalovirus exposure and HLA in healthy donors. Study information: Counted in an early data release were approximately 85 million unique TCRs from HLA-typed donors.

Between the trimmed V and J ends, which lost 1 base and 0 bases, there was a span of 13 bases. Germline V CDR1 and CDR2: LGHNA, YSLEER. The CDR3 consists of 17 residues. Whole-study findings and limits: Donor immune exposure was known only as CMV serostatus.

Donors showed nominal health when sampled, although they likely had unrecorded immune exposures. Primers for the PCR totalled 60 Vbeta and 13 Jbeta. Only in-frame clones appear in the TCRdb table, and some are missing; sequencing was by immunoSEQ multiplex PCR. The repertoire has more than 200,000 clones, about 75% of them found once; the top ten carry approximately 1.8%. Remarks on this clone: Its antigen is currently unknown.

The clonotype originates from a male donor in good health and CMV-seronegative. The specimen was PBMCs. This chain links TRBV4-3 with TRBJ2-1, with a weak D call TRBD2 (7 bases). For the CDR3, the DNA is TGCGCCAGCAGCCAAGGGGCGGGGGCCTACTCCTACAATGAGCAGTTCTTC. This translates into CASSQGAGAYSYNEQFF.